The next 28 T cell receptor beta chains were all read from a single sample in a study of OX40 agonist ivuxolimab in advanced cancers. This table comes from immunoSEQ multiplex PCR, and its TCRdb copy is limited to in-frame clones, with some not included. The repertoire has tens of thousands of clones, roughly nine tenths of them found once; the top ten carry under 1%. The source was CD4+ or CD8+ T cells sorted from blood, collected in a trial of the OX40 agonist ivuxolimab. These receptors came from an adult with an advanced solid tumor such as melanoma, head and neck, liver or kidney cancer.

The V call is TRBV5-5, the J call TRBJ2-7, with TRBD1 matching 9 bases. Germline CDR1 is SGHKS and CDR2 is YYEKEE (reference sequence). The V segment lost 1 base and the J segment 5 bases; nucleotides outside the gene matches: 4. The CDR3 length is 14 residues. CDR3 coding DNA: TGTGCCAGCAGCTTGTGGGACAGGGACCACGAGCAGTACTTC. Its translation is CASSLWDRDHEQYF.

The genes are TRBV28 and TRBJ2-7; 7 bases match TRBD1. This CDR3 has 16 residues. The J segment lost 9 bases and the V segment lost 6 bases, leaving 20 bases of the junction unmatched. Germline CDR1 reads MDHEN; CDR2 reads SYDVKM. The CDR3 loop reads CASRPPSPGTAYGQYF. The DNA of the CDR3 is TGTGCCAGCAGGCCACCCTCTCCCGGGACAGCTTATGGGCAGTACTTC.

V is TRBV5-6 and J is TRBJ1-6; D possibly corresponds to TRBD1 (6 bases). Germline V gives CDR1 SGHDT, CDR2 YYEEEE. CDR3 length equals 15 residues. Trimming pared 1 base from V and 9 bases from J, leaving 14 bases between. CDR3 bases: TGTGCCAGCAGCTTGTGGGGGGCTTTAGGTTCACCCCTCCACTTT. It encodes CASSLWGALGSPLHF.

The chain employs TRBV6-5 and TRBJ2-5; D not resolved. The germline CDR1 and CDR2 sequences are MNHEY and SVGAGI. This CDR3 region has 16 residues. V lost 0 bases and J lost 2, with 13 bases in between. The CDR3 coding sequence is TGTGCCAGCAGTTACTCGTTCATGTTTCTTCAAGAGACCCAGTACTTC. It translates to CASSYSFMFLQETQYF.

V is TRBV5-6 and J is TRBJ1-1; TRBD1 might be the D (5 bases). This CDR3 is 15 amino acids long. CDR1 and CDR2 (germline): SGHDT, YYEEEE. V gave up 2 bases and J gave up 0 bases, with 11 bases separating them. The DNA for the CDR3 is TGTGCCAGCAGCTTTACTACAGGCATGAACACTGAAGCTTTCTTT. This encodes CASSFTTGMNTEAFF.

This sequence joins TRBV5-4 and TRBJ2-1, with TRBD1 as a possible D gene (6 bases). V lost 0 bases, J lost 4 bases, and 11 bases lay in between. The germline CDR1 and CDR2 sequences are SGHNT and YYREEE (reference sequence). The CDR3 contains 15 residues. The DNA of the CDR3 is TGTGCCAGCAGCTTGGGGGGACAACTATACAATGAGCAGTTCTTC. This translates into CASSLGGQLYNEQFF.

In nucleotides, the CDR3 is TGTGCCAGCAAGGGGACAGTGACCTACGAGCAGTACTTC. Amino acids: CASKGTVTYEQYF. The gene calls are TRBV7-9 and TRBJ2-7; 7 bases are shared with TRBD1. From germline, CDR1 is SEHNR and CDR2 FQNEAQ (reference sequence). The CDR3 has 13 amino acids. V lost 7 bases, J lost 2 bases, and 5 bases stayed unmatched.

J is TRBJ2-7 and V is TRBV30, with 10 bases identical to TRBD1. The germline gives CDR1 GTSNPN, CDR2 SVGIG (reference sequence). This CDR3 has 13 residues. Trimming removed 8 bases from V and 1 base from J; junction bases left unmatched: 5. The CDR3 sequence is CALQDRGSYEQYF. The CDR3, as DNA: TGTGCCCTCCAGGACAGGGGGTCCTACGAGCAGTACTTC.

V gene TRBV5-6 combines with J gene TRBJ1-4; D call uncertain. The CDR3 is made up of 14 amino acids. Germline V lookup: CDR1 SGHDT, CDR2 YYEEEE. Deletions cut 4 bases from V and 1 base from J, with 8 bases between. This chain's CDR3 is CASSADRTNEKLFF. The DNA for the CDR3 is TGTGCCAGCAGCGCCGATAGAACTAATGAAAAACTGTTTTTT.

CDR3 loop: CSFLGQAAEAFF. The CDR3 DNA reads as TGCAGCTTCCTGGGACAGGCGGCTGAAGCTTTCTTT. The rearrangement joins TRBV29-1 to TRBJ1-1, with TRBD1 matching over 8 bases. The CDR3 has 12 residues. J was trimmed by 6 bases and V by 8 bases; bases with no gene match: 8. Germline values: CDR1 SQVTM, CDR2 ANQGSEA.

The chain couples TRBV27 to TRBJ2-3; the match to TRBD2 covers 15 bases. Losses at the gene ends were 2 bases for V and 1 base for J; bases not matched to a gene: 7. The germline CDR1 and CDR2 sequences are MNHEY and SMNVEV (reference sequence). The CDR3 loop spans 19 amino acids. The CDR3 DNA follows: TGTGCCAGCAGTTTACACGGACTAGCGGGAGGGAGGCGCACAGATACGCAGTATTTT. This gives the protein CASSLHGLAGGRRTDTQYF.

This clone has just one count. DNA for the CDR3: TGTGCCAGTAGTGTTCTGACAGGGCGGGATTCACCCCTCCACTTT. Its translation is CASSVLTGRDSPLHF. The chain has TRBV19 and TRBJ1-6; 7 positions match TRBD1. With V trimmed by 5 bases and J by 8 bases, 9 bases remained unmatched. CDR1 is LNHDA and CDR2 is SQIVND in the germline V gene (reference sequence). The CDR3 consists of 15 residues.

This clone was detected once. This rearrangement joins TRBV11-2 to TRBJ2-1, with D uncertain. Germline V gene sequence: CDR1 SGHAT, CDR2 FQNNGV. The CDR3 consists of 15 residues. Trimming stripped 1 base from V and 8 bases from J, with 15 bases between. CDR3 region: CASSLVGTESHEQFF. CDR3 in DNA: TGTGCCAGCAGCTTAGTTGGCACCGAGAGTCATGAGCAGTTCTTC.

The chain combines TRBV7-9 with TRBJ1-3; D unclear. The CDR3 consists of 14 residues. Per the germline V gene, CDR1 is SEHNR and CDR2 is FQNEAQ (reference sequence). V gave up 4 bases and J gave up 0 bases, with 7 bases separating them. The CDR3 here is CASSSRVSGNTIYF. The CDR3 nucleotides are TGTGCCAGCAGCTCCCGGGTCTCTGGAAACACCATATATTTT.

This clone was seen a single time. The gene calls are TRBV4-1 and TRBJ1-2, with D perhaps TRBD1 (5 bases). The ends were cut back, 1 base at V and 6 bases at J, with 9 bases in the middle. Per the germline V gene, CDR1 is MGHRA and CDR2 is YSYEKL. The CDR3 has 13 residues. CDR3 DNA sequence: TGCGCCAGCAGCCAAGTAAGGGACGATGGCTACACCTTC. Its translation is CASSQVRDDGYTF.

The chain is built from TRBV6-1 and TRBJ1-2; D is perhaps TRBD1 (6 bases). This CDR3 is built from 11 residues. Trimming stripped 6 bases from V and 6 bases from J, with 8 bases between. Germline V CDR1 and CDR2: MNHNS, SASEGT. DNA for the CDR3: TGTGCCAGCAGCCGGACAGATGGCTACACCTTC. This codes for CASSRTDGYTF.

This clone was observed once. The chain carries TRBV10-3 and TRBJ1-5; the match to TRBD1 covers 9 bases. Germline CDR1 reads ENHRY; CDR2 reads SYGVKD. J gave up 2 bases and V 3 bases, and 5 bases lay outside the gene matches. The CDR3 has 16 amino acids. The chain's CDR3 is CAISEQGAVGNQPQHF. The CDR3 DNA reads TGTGCCATCAGTGAACAGGGGGCGGTGGGCAATCAGCCCCAGCATTTT.

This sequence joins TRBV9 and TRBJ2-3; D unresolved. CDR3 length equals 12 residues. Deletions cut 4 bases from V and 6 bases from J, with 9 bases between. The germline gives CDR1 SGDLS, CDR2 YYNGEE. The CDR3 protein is CASSRTSDTQYF. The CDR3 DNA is TGTGCCAGCAGCCGAACGTCGGATACGCAGTATTTT.

This CDR3 is CASSLVGQAGYEQYF. The DNA of the CDR3 is TGTGCCAGCAGTCTTGTCGGGCAGGCTGGGTACGAGCAGTACTTC. This chain joins TRBV28 and TRBJ2-7; D unclear. CDR1 and CDR2 from the germline V gene are MDHEN and SYDVKM. The CDR3 has 15 residues. Trimming removed 5 bases at V and 4 bases at J, with 18 bases between.

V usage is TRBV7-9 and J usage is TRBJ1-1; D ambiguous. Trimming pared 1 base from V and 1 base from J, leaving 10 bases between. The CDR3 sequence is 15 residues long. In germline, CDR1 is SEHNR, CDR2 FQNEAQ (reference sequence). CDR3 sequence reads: CASSLVSGRNTEAFF. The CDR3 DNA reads TGTGCCAGCAGCTTAGTCTCGGGCAGGAACACTGAAGCTTTCTTT.

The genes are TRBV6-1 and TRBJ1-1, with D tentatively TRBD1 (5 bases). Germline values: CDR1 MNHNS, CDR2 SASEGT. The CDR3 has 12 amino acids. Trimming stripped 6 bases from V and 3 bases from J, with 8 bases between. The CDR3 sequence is CASRFRDTEAFF. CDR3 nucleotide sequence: TGTGCCAGCAGATTCAGGGACACTGAAGCTTTCTTT.

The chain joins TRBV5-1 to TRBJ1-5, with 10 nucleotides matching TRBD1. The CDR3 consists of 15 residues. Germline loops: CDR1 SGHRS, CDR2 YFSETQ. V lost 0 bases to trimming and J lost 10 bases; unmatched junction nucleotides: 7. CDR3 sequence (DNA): TGCGCCAGCAGCTTGGGGACAGGGGGGGTTGGACCCCAGCATTTT. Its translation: CASSLGTGGVGPQHF.

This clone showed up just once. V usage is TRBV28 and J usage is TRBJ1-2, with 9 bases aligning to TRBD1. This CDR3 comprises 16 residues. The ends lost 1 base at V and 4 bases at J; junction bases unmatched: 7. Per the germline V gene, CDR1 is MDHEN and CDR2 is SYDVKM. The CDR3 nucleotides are TGTGCCAGCAGTTTATTAGGGACAGGGACGACCTATGGCTACACCTTC. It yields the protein CASSLLGTGTTYGYTF.

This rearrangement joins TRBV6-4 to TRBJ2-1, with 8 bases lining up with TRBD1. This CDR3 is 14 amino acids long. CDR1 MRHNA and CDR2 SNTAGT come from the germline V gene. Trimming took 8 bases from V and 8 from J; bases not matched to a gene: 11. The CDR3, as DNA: TGTGCCAGCTCAAAGGACAGGGCTGGCGATGAGCAGTTCTTC. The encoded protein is CASSKDRAGDEQFF.

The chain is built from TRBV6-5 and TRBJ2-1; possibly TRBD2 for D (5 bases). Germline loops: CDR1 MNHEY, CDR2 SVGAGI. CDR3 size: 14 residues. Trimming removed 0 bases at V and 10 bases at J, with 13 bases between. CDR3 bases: TGTGCCAGCAGTTACTCGGCGGGCCCCGTCGAGCAGTTCTTC. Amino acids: CASSYSAGPVEQFF.

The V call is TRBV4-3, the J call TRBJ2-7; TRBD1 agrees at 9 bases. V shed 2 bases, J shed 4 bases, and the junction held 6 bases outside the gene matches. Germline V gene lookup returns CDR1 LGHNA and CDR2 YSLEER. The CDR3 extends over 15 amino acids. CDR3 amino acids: CASSQQHRGLYEQYF. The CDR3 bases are TGCGCCAGCAGCCAACAACACAGGGGGCTTTACGAGCAGTACTTC.

In nucleotides, the CDR3 is TGTGCCAGCAGTTTGTTGGGCGGGGGCCCCTACGAGCAGTACTTC. Translation gives CASSLLGGGPYEQYF. The genes are TRBV6-6 and TRBJ2-7, with a possible D match to TRBD2 (7 bases). The V gene lost 4 bases and the J gene lost 2 bases, with 15 bases spanning the gap. Germline CDR1 and CDR2: MNHNY and SVGAGI (reference sequence). The CDR3 runs to 15 residues.

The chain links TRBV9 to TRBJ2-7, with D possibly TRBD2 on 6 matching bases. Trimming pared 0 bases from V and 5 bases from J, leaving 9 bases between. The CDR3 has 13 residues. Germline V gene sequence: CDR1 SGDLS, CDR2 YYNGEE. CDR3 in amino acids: CASSVVGGNEQYF. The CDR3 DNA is TGTGCCAGCAGCGTAGTCGGAGGGAACGAGCAGTACTTC.